The TCR beta chain described here comes from a study of T cells after yellow fever vaccination. Germline loops: CDR1 MDHEN, CDR2 SYDVKM. CDR3 length: 15 amino acids. Trimming shortened V by 3 bases and J by 0 bases, and 10 bases separated the two germline ends. Via MiXCR, TCRdb re-called the 5' RACE reads, giving one row per CDR3 protein. The top ten clones hold about an eighth of a sample with 500,000 to 650,000 distinct CDR3 sequences, less than 15% of them seen once. The source of this sequence is a young man who received the YFV17D yellow fever vaccine. J is TRBJ2-3 and V is TRBV28; possible D gene TRBD2, 5 bases. Here the sequenced sample was PBMCs, taken on the day of the yellow fever booster vaccination. The CDR3 bases are TGTGCCAGCAGTTTTAGCGACCTGAGCACAGATACGCAGTATTTT. Its protein product is CASSFSDLSTDTQYF.